This TCR beta chain was obtained from a study of cytomegalovirus exposure and HLA in healthy donors listed by TCRdb under 2017. About the study as a whole: An earlier analysis of 587 of the donors reported 276 Gb of sequence data and about 120 million unique TCR beta sequences obtained from around 190 million T cells. Approximately 300 gigabases of sequencing data and 78 million or so unique TCR sequences were included in an early release covering roughly 700 HLA-typed donors. Of the roughly 400 genotyped donors, roughly 80% fell in the genetic ancestry cluster associated with self-reported Caucasian donors. The aim of the study was to test whether cataloging public T cell receptors could identify signatures of past pathogen exposure. Using immunosequencing, the study profiled T cell repertoires from around 680 subjects and related those repertoires to cytomegalovirus serostatus. Besides the first cohort of under 700 subjects, a separate validation cohort made up of roughly 120 different subjects was used. To predict cytomegalovirus infection status, the study brought together high-throughput TCR immunosequencing, statistical association of individual TCRs with disease status, and machine learning. A later analysis re-analyzed previously published TCR beta repertoires from roughly 630 donors and added high-resolution HLA genotyping to study TCR occurrence patterns. In the later analysis, no new phenotypic data were used to find candidate immune exposures; instead, reliance was placed on TCR beta sequences and their occurrence across donors. In an earlier analysis of 500 to 650 of the donors, high-throughput TCR beta sequencing was used to judge whether each TCR beta V gene segment behaved as functional or pseudogenic. Alongside the repertoire data, information on donor age, sex, ethnicity and CMV serostatus was compiled. A later genetic analysis used genome-wide SNP genotypes for about 60% of the roughly 700 donors, treating that subset as a discovery cohort. Every repertoire in the discovery cohort had been generated on one and the same sequencing platform. Class I and class II HLA loci were covered by the typing at four-digit resolution. The number of donors typed differed by locus, with roughly 620-640 for A, B, C, DRB1 and DQB1, over 500 for DQA1, approximately 570 for DPA1, and 450 to 480 for DPB1. Because of strong linkage in the cohort, five DR-DQ haplotypes were treated as single units for association and clustering. On average, about 200,000 unique TCR beta nucleotide sequences were sequenced per donor among about 400 genotyped donors of the cohort, with roughly 18% of those sequences being non-productive.

Libraries were made using the immunoSEQ multiplex PCR assay. For the multiplex PCR, a mixture combining 60 forward primers for TCR Vbeta segments and 13 reverse primers for TCR Jbeta segments was used. Amplification of the CDR3 region of rearranged TCR beta genes was performed with a multiplex PCR assay on genomic DNA. Amplified TCR beta libraries were sequenced as 87-base-pair reads on the Illumina HiSeq System. The paper's data handling went like this. In a later analysis, roughly 80 million unique TCR beta chains were counted across the roughly 610 repertoires, and around 11 million of these chains were shared by at least two donors. A nearest-neighbor algorithm error-corrected the raw reads and collapsed the reads into unique sequences, merging closely related sequences to remove PCR and sequencing errors. V, D and J gene segments were assigned by aligning CDR3 sequences to IMGT reference sequences. Each retained sequence needed at least a six-nucleotide match to both a V gene segment and a J gene segment. Rearrangements were classified as productive when the CDR3 lacked stop codons and remained in frame with V and J, and all other rearrangements were classified as non-productive. CDR3 was defined according to IMGT convention as the region running from the second conserved V-encoded cysteine to the conserved J-encoded phenylalanine. Sequences without an unambiguous match to a single V gene segment were excluded from the earlier analysis of several hundred of the donors. In an earlier analysis of approximately 500 of the donors, a V segment was called functional when productive rearrangements were above 56.7%, and segregating when the standard deviation between donors exceeded 5%. A statistical classification framework was developed to diagnose cytomegalovirus status using the catalog of TCR beta chain sequences. In a later analysis, TCR nucleotide sequences were compared against IMGT/GENE-DB human TR gene sequences so that V and J genes could be assigned. A later analysis assigned CDR3 sequences and most-parsimonious VDJ recombination scenarios with the TCRdist pipeline. In a later analysis, every TCR beta chain was defined by the combination of its CDR3 amino acid sequence and its V-gene family, and reads without a unique V-gene family were dropped. To address suspected cross-contamination and a sequencing artifact, a later analysis removed under 600 highly shared, low-generation-probability nucleotide sequences. In a later analysis, a clonal expansion index was calculated for each public chain from normalized within-repertoire ranks of inferred template counts. Generation probabilities in a later analysis came from a VDJ recombination model fitted to out-of-frame rearrangements, and those results were checked against IGoR. In a later analysis, hypergeometric tests were used to score TCR-TCR, TCR-HLA and TCR-CMV co-occurrence, with a repertoire-size bias correction applied to TCR pairs. To estimate false discovery rates, a later analysis permuted the HLA or CMV assignments 20 times. In a later analysis, co-occurring TCRs were grouped with DBSCAN, and TCRdist sequence similarity was added when clustering was performed within HLA-allele-positive subsets. Co-occurrence clustering excluded repertoires with fewer than 30,000 or more than 120,000 public chains, plus five with anomalous nucleotide sharing. TCRdb holds this immuneACCESS table with in-frame rearrangements only. Some clones are missing; in checked studies, unresolved V genes explain under half, and the rest has no known cause. D and trimming come from the DNA, and the V and J calls and clone size come from that table. Present in this sample are 55,000 to 65,000 clones, 70% to 90% of which were seen just once. Together, the top ten hold nearly 6% of the sample.

Trimming costs V 2 bases and J 3 bases, and their ends lie 13 bases apart. CDR1 and CDR2 (GTSNPN, SVGIG) derive from the germline V gene (reference sequence). The CDR3 runs 14 amino acids, cysteine and phenylalanine included. CDR3 DNA is the only sequence kept; it has 42 bases, read in frame from the first base. About this clone itself: The antigen it binds to is not known. Per-base qualities were not stored, and no clone one base away is much larger.

In total, roughly 670 healthy bone marrow donors made up the cohort. All cohort members were sampled while nominally healthy, although unrecorded immune exposures were likely present. The donor was CMV seronegative and was included in the group of 352 seronegative cohort members. Each donor provided a peripheral blood sample, and peripheral blood mononuclear cells were used for TCR beta sequencing. Genomic DNA extraction from the blood cell samples was performed with the Qiagen DNeasy Blood Extraction Kit. Study-level results and caveats: In a later analysis, most CMV-associated TCR beta chains were found to appear HLA-restricted, with HLA associations seemingly driven largely by CMV exposure. A later analysis reported that several top co-occurrence clusters appeared linked to parvovirus B19, influenza, CMV and Epstein-Barr virus. A few of the identified cytomegalovirus-associated TCR beta chains were confirmed in vitro to be specific for cytomegalovirus antigens. Because counts were too low, around 17 rarely observed V segments, including chromosome 9 orphons, were left out of the earlier analysis of about 620 of the donors. A further reported finding was that TCR beta sequences accurately predicted the HLA-A and HLA-B alleles for most subjects in the first cohort. Compared with the approximately 700-donor mean, donors in an Asian-associated ancestry cluster had fewer N-insertions in productive TCRs, according to a later genetic analysis. Because HLA typing was missing for some donors at each locus, association tests included only the typed subset. The cohort was sequenced for TCR beta chains only, and without alpha or paired-chain data the features that could be detected were limited. In a later analysis, the rate of TCR association differed among HLA loci, with DRB1 alleles having the most associated TCRs and HLA-C alleles having the fewest. In an earlier analysis of 587 of the donors, most TCR beta V segments appeared in productive rearrangements about 87% or about 30% of the time, broadly matching IMGT annotations. Cytomegalovirus status was reported to be diagnosed by the classifier with high specificity and sensitivity in both the original and validation cohorts. The authors suggested that the approach could potentially be extended to other disease states and immunological phenotypes. In a later analysis, HLA-associated TCR beta chains showed more clonal expansion and lower generation probabilities than non-associated chains that were equally common. A cluster of highly shared sequence variants was judged likely to be a technical artifact of the sequencing pipeline. Most TCR sequences were observed very rarely across donors, whereas some public TCRs were present in many individuals. When HLA alleles, especially DR and DQ, strongly co-occurred, attributing TCR associations to individual alleles was difficult. In a later genetic analysis, a missense DCLRE1C variant was associated with V-gene and J-gene trimming of TCR beta chains, and the association was replicated in an independent cohort. The study gave a list of about 170 TCR beta chains associated with cytomegalovirus. Linkage disequilibrium might explain the correlated functional status among segregating V segments, but an unknown experimental factor could not be excluded. In a later analysis, around 17,000 TCR beta sequences were associated with specific HLA alleles at a false discovery rate of 0.05. The only immune exposure information available for the cohort was CMV serostatus. Sequencing depth was assumed to be roughly uniform across donors in the presence/absence analyses, though that assumption may not hold. Some IMGT-functional V segments, including TRBV6-2 and TRBV6-3, could not be told apart with the 87-base-pair reads, so those segments were excluded.

The sample comprised PBMCs. The TCR comes from a male donor in good health and CMV-seronegative. The receptor chain draws on TRBV30 and TRBJ1-2, and perhaps TRBD1 as D gene, on 5 matching bases. The DNA reads as follows: TGTGCCTGGAGTCTAGGGGTTCTTGACTATGGCTACACCTTC. Translated, this gives CAWSLGVLDYGYTF.